Included here is one T cell receptor (beta chain) sequence, with context. One end of the junction is discordant with germline, which a read error may explain. The CDR3 totals 13 residues. CDR1 and CDR2 from the germline V gene are SQVTM and ANQGSEA. The sample comes from a study of blood T cell repertoires in COVID-19. Study context: PBMCs, B-cell-depleted T cells, or T cells were the source of the cDNA or gDNA that made up the material.

Seattle-derived patients entered the study during active infection and were followed longitudinally. Only in-frame clones appear in the TCRdb table, and some are missing; sequencing was by immunoSEQ multiplex PCR. Among under 150,000 clones listed, 75% to 90% were seen once. The origin of this receptor is an older woman with COVID-19, enrolled during active disease. The sequencing sample was made of peripheral blood. The chain links TRBV29-1 to TRBJ1-1; tentatively, D is TRBD1 (5 bases). This chain's CDR3 is CSVEGQANTEAFF. The CDR3 DNA follows: TGCAGCGTAGAAGGACAAGCGAACACTGAAGCTTTCTTT. Supplemented by reference TRBV29-1 and TRBJ1-1, the full variable domain reads SAVISQKPSRDICQRGTSLTIQCQVDSQVTMMFWYRQQPGQSLTLIATANQGSEATYESGFVIDKFPISRPNLTFSTLTVSNMSPEDSSIYLCSVEGQANTEAFFGQGTRLTVV.